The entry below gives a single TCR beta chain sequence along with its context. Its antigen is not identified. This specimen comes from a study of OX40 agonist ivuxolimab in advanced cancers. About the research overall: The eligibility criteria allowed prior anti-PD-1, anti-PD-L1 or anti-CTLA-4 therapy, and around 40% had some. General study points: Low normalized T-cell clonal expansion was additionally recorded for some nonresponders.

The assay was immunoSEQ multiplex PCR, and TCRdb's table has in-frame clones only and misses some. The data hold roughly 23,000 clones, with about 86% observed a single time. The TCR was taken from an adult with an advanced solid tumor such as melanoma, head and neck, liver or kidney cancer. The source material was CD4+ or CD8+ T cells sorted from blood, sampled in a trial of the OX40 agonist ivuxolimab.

The CDR3 DNA is TGTGCCAGCGGTCTTGGGCAGGGCGGATCCTATGGCTACACCTTC. Encoded protein: CASGLGQGGSYGYTF. V and J are TRBV9 and TRBJ1-2; the D gene is possibly TRBD1 (5 bases). Looked up from germline, CDR1 is SGDLS and CDR2 is YYNGEE. V gave up 7 bases and J gave up 4 bases, with 20 bases separating them. This CDR3 has 15 amino acids.